This T cell receptor (beta chain) was captured in a study of T cell responses to AZD1222 COVID-19 vaccine. Study as a whole: Both about-4-week and about-12-week second-dose recipients were combined.

In this sample, this clone turned up a few times. Clones were sequenced by immunoSEQ multiplex PCR, and TCRdb holds only the in-frame ones, with some missing. This table holds 75,000 to 95,000 clones, more than 70% found once. Germline CDR1 and CDR2: SNHLY and FYNNEI. This CDR3 is built from 13 residues. V lost 4 bases and J 1 base, leaving 5 bases between the germline ends. The input for sequencing was peripheral blood, taken on day 0 of AZD1222 vaccination. The TCR sequence derives from an adult in good health. V gene TRBV2 combines with J gene TRBJ1-5; no definite D call. CDR3 coding DNA: TGTGCCAGCAGTGTTGGGAGCAATCAGCCCCAGCATTTT. Translation: CASSVGSNQPQHF. The entire variable domain, with the rest obtained from reference TRBV2 and TRBJ1-5, is as follows: EPEVTQTPSHQVTQMGQEVILRCVPISNHLYFYWYRQILGQKVEFLVSFYNNEISEKSEIFDDQFSVERPDGSNFTLKIRSTKLEDSAMYFCASSVGSNQPQHFGDGTRLSIL.